The next 2 T cell receptor beta chains were all read from a single sample in a study of shared clonotypes between healthy human individuals. TCRdb's copy holds only in-frame clones and misses some; the assay was immunoSEQ multiplex PCR. The table lists approximately 600,000 clones, 85% to 95% of them singletons. Naive CD8 isolation took CD45RO-negative cells positively selected for CCR7 and excluded terminally differentiated effector memory CD45RA+ cells. Sequenced sample: naive CD8+ T cells sorted from blood. The source of these receptors is a young woman in good health.

DNA for the CDR3: TGTGCCAGCAGTACCTGGGACACCCAGGCTGATGAGCAGTTCTTC. This translates into CASSTWDTQADEQFF. V and J are TRBV28 and TRBJ2-1; perhaps TRBD1 as D (6 bases). From germline, CDR1 is MDHEN and CDR2 SYDVKM. Trimming pared 5 bases from V and 8 bases from J, leaving 19 bases between. The CDR3 spans 15 residues.

The chain couples TRBV14 to TRBJ2-7; the D is unclear. Germline V lookup: CDR1 SGHDN, CDR2 FVKESK. The V end lost 4 bases, the J end lost 3 bases, and 13 bases lay between the germline ends. This CDR3 comprises 14 residues. Here the CDR3 reads CASSPVGRFYEQYF. DNA of the CDR3: TGTGCCAGCAGCCCAGTTGGGCGGTTCTACGAGCAGTACTTC.